This TCR beta chain is drawn from a study of blood T cell repertoires in COVID-19. Study information: Sites across the United States, Italy and Spain contributed samples from acute and convalescent COVID-19. PBMCs, B-cell-depleted T cells, or T cells provided the cDNA or gDNA that made up the material.

Per the original methods: By means of reference gene primer amplification, nucleated cell counts were estimated. Sequenced by immunoSEQ multiplex PCR; TCRdb stores in-frame clones only, minus some. The D gene and trimming were derived from the DNA, and the V and J assignments and clone size from that table. The sample consists of roughly 140,000 clones, about 90% of them appearing once. Germline V gene sequence: CDR1 SNHLY, CDR2 FYNNEI. The V gene lost 7 bases and the J gene lost 8 bases, with 32 bases spanning the gap. The CDR3 covers 18 residues. J is TRBJ1-2 and V is TRBV2; D is perhaps TRBD1 (6 bases). The sequence was obtained from a human donor in a cohort sampled during active COVID-19. The sample was peripheral blood. Here the CDR3 DNA reads TGTGCCAGCATCAGACACCCACGCGGGGGCGACCCTCCTGGGGGCTACACCTTC. It yields the protein CASIRHPRGGDPPGGYTF.